Detailed here is one T cell receptor beta chain. The CDR3 spans 13 residues. The V gene lost 5 bases and the J gene lost 7 bases, with 14 bases spanning the gap. Germline-derived CDR1 and CDR2 are SGHTA and FQGTGA. The source of the sample is a study of shared clonotypes between healthy human individuals. The method was immunoSEQ multiplex PCR; TCRdb's version includes in-frame clones alone and lacks a portion of them. The sample has some 2.1 million clones, about 95% seen once. In the naive CD8 group, cells lacked CD45RO and were positively selected for CCR7, so terminally differentiated effector memory CD45RA+ cells were left out.

This sequence was found in a man aged 18 to 35 in good health. The sequenced sample consisted of naive CD8+ T cells sorted from blood. V usage is TRBV7-3 and J usage is TRBJ2-5; D uncertain. In nucleotides, the CDR3 is TGTGCCAGCAGCCAAGCAGGTGACGGGACCCAGTACTTC. As protein: CASSQAGDGTQYF.